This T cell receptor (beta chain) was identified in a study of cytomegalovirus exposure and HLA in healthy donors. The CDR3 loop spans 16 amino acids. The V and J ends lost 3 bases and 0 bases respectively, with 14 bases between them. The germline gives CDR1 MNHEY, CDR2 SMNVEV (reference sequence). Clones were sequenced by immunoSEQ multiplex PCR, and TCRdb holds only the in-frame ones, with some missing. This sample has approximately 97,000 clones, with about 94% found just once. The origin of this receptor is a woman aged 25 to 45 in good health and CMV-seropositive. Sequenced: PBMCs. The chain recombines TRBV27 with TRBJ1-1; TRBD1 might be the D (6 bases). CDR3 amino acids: CASSLGGQGVNTEAFF. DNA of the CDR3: TGTGCCAGCAGTTTGGGGGGGCAGGGTGTGAACACTGAAGCTTTCTTT.